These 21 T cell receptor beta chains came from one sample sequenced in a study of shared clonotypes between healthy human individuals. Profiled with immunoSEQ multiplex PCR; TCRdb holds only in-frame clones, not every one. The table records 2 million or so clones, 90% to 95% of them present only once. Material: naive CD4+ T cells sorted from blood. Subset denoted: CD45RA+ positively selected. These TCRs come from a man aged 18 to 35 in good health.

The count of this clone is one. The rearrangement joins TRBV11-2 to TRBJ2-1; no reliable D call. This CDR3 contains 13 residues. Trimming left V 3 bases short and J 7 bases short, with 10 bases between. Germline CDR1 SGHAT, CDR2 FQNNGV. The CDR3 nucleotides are TGTGCCAGCAGCTTCACGACCGGTAATGAGCAGTTCTTC. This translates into CASSFTTGNEQFF.

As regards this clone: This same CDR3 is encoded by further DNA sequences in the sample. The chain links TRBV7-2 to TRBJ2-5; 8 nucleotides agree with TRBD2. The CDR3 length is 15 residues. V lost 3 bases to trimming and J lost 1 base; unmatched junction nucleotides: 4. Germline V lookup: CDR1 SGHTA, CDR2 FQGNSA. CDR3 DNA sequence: TGTGCCAGCAGCTTTCTAGCGGGCCCCCAAGAGACCCAGTACTTC. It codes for CASSFLAGPQETQYF.

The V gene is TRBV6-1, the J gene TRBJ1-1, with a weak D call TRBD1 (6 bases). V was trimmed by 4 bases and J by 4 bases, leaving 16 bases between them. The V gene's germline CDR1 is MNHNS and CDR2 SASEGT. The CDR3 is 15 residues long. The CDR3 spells CASSVSGAWATEAFF. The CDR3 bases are TGTGCCAGCAGTGTCTCAGGGGCTTGGGCCACTGAAGCTTTCTTT.

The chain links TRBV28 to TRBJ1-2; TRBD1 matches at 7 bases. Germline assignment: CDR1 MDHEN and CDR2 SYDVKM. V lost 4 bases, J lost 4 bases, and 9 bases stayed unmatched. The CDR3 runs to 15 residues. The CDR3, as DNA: TGTGCCAGCAGTTCGACCCGACAGGGAGCCTATGGCTACACCTTC. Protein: CASSSTRQGAYGYTF.

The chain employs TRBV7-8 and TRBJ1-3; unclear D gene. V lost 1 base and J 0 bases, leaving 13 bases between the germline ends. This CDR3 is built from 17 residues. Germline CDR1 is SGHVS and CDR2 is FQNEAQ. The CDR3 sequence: CASSLGGAYFSGNTIYF. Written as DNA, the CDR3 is TGTGCCAGCAGCTTAGGCGGCGCCTACTTCTCTGGAAACACCATATATTTT.

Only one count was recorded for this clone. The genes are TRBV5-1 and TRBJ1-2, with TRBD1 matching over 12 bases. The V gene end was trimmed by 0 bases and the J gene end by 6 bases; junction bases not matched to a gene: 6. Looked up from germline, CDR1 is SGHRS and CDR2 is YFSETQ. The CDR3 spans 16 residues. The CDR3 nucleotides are TGCGCCAGCAGCTTGGAGGGACAGGGGGCGCGAGATGGCTACACCTTC. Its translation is CASSLEGQGARDGYTF.

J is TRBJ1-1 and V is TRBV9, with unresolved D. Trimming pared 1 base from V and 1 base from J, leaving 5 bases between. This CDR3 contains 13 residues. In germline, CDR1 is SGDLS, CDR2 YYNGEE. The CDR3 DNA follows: TGTGCCAGCAGCGTAAAGGGGAACACTGAAGCTTTCTTT. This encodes CASSVKGNTEAFF.

CDR3 amino acids: CASSLGGTANTEAFF. The CDR3 coding sequence is TGTGCCAGCAGCCTGGGAGGGACAGCGAACACTGAAGCTTTCTTT. The genes are TRBV6-5 and TRBJ1-1; TRBD1 agrees at 7 bases. The CDR3 is 15 amino acids. With 6 bases clipped from V and 1 base from J, the junction kept 8 bases outside the gene matches. Germline values: CDR1 MNHEY, CDR2 SVGAGI.

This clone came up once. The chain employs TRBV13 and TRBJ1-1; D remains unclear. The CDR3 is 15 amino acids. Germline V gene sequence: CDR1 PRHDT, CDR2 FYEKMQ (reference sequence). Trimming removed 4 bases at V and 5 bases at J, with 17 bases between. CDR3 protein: CASSYLRVGRTEAFF. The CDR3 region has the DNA TGTGCCAGCAGCTACTTAAGGGTAGGGAGAACTGAAGCTTTCTTT.

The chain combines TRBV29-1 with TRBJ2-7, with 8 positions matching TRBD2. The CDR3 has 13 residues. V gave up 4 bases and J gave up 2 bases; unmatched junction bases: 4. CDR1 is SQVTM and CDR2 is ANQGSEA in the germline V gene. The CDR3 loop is CSVGREATYEQYF. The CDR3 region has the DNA TGCAGCGTTGGGCGGGAGGCCACCTACGAGCAGTACTTC.

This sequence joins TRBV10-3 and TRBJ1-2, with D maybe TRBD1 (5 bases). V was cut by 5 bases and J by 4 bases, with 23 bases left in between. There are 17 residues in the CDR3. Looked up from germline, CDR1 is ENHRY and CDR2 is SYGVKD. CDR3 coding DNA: TGTGCCATCAGTCTTCTAGACTCAGGGTCGAGTGGCTATGGCTACACCTTC. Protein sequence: CAISLLDSGSSGYGYTF.

The DNA for the CDR3 is TGTGCCAGCACTTTGGACCGAGTGAACACTGAAGCTTTCTTT. This sequence encodes CASTLDRVNTEAFF. The V call is TRBV6-5, the J call TRBJ1-1; D not certain. Germline values: CDR1 MNHEY, CDR2 SVGAGI. V shed 7 bases and J shed 0 bases, with 12 bases lying between them. The CDR3 spans 14 residues.

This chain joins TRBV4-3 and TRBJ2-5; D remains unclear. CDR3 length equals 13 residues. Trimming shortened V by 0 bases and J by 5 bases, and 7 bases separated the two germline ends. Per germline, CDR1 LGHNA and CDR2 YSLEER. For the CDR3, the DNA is TGCGCCAGCAGCCAAGATTCTATGGAGACCCAGTACTTC. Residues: CASSQDSMETQYF.

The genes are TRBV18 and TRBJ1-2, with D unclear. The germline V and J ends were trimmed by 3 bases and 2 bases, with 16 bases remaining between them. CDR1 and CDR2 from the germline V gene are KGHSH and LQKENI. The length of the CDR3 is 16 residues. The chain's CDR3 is CASSPGSGVTNYGYTF. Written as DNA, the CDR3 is TGTGCCAGCTCACCTGGGTCAGGAGTTACAAACTATGGCTACACCTTC.

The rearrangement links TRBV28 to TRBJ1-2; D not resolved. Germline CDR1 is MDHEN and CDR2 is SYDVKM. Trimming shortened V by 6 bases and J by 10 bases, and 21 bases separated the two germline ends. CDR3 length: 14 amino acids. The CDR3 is CASSLTLVAGPYTF. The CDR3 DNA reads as TGTGCCAGCAGCCTAACTTTGGTGGCAGGCCCCTACACCTTC.

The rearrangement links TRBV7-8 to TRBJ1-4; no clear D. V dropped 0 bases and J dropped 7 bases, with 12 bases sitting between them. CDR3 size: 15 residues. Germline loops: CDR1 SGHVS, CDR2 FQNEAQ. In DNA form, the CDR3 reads TGTGCCAGCAGCTTAGCCGGCTTAATCGGTGAAAAACTGTTTTTT. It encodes CASSLAGLIGEKLFF.

CDR3 sequence: CASSSVAGRSYEQYF. Written as DNA, the CDR3 is TGTGCCAGCAGCTCTGTAGCGGGGCGCTCCTACGAGCAGTACTTC. The chain joins TRBV11-2 to TRBJ2-7; 8 positions agree with TRBD2. Germline V gene data show CDR1 as SGHAT and CDR2 as FQNNGV. The V segment lost 4 bases and the J segment 0 bases; nucleotides outside the gene matches: 5. CDR3 size: 15 residues.

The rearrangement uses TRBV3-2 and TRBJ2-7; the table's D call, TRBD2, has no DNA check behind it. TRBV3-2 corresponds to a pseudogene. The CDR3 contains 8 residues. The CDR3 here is CASIGVYF. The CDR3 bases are TGTGCCAGCATTGGAGTGTACTTC.

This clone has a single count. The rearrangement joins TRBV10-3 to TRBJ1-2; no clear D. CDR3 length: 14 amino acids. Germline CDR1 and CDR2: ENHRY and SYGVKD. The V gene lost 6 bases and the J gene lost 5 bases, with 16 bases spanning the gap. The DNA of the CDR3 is TGTGCCATCAGGCCCTTGGGGAGCGAGTATGGCTACACCTTC. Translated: CAIRPLGSEYGYTF.

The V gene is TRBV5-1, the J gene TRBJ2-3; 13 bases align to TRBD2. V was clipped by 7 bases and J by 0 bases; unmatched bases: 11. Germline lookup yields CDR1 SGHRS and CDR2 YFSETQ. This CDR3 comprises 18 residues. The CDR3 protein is CASGFGTSGVLSTDTQYF. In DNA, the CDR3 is TGCGCCAGCGGGTTCGGGACTAGCGGGGTTCTTAGCACAGATACGCAGTATTTT.

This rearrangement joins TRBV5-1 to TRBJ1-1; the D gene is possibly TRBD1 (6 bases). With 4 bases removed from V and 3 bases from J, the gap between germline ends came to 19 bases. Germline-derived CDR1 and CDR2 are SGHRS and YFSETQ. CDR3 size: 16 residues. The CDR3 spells CASSLMDQGSYTEAFF. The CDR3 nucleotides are TGCGCCAGCAGCCTAATGGACCAGGGGTCCTACACTGAAGCTTTCTTT.